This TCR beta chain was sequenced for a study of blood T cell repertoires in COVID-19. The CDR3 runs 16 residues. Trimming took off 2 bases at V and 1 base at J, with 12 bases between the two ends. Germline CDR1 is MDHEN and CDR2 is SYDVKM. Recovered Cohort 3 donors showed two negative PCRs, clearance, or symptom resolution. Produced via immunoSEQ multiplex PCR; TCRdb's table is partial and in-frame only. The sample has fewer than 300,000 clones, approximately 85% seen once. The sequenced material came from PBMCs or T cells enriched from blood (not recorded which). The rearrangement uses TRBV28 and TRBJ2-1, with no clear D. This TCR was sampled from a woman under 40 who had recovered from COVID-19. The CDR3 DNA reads TGTGCCAGCAGTTTAAGAGGCGTTAAATCCTACAATGAGCAGTTCTTC. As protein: CASSLRGVKSYNEQFF.